A single sample is the source of the 25 T cell receptor beta chains below, sequenced in a study of T cell responses to AZD1222 COVID-19 vaccine. Assay: immunoSEQ multiplex PCR; the TCRdb copy retains only in-frame clones and omits some. This sample has approximately 140,000 clones, with about 92% found just once. This material consisted of peripheral blood, taken on day 0 of AZD1222 vaccination. Receptors originate from an adult in good health.

The chain is built from TRBV2 and TRBJ2-1; 9 bases line up with TRBD2. Germline V gene sequence: CDR1 SNHLY, CDR2 FYNNEI. V gave up 1 base and J gave up 8 bases; unmatched junction bases: 9. CDR3 size: 16 residues. CDR3 sequence reads: CASSEELAGGWDEQFF. DNA for the CDR3: TGTGCCAGCAGTGAAGAATTGGCGGGAGGGTGGGATGAGCAGTTCTTC.

The J gene is TRBJ2-7, the V gene TRBV10-1; 7 bases map to TRBD1. This CDR3 is 16 amino acids long. J lost 6 bases, V lost 2 bases, and 13 bases had no gene match. Germline V lookup: CDR1 WNHNN, CDR2 SYGVQD (reference sequence). CDR3 nucleotide sequence: TGCGCCAGCAGTGAGCCAGACATGACAGGGCTTGGCGAGCAGTACTTC. Translated, it gives CASSEPDMTGLGEQYF.

The V gene is TRBV5-8, the J gene TRBJ1-2; D gene unclear. Germline CDR1 is SGHTS and CDR2 is YDEGEE. Trimming pared 0 bases from V and 1 base from J, leaving 7 bases between. The CDR3 is 14 residues long. CDR3 nucleotide sequence: TGTGCCAGCAGCTTGGAACGGGTTAACTATGGCTACACCTTC. Its translation: CASSLERVNYGYTF.

This clone was seen only once. This chain joins TRBV19 and TRBJ1-5, with 7 bases identical to TRBD1. Trimming removed 3 bases from V and 0 bases from J; junction bases left unmatched: 5. The CDR3 runs 16 residues. The germline CDR1 and CDR2 sequences are LNHDA and SQIVND (reference sequence). In DNA form, the CDR3 reads TGTGCCAGTAGTATTGGACAGGTTTATAGCAATCAGCCCCAGCATTTT. Translated, it gives CASSIGQVYSNQPQHF.

The chain recombines TRBV6-5 with TRBJ1-2; TRBD1 agrees at 7 bases. The CDR3 spans 15 residues. From germline, CDR1 is MNHEY and CDR2 SVGAGI. J lost 0 bases, V lost 3 bases, and 4 bases had no gene match. CDR3: CASSYGDSSNYGYTF. Here the CDR3 DNA reads TGTGCCAGCAGTTATGGGGACAGTTCTAACTATGGCTACACCTTC.

The chain links TRBV7-8 to TRBJ1-2; D remains ambiguous. Deletions cut 6 bases from V and 0 bases from J, with 11 bases between. The CDR3 is made up of 14 amino acids. Germline CDR1 reads SGHVS; CDR2 reads FQNEAQ. CDR3 loop: CASRATRANYGYTF. CDR3 nucleotide sequence: TGTGCCAGCAGAGCCACCCGAGCTAACTATGGCTACACCTTC.

V is TRBV27 and J is TRBJ2-1, with a possible D match to TRBD2 (6 bases). V was cut by 6 bases and J by 2 bases, with 14 bases left in between. The CDR3 sequence is 15 residues long. Germline CDR1 MNHEY, CDR2 SMNVEV (reference sequence). The CDR3 loop reads CASRPGGNPYNEQFF. CDR3 bases: TGTGCCAGCAGGCCGGGCGGGAACCCCTACAATGAGCAGTTCTTC.

The CDR3 here is CASSRSDTYQETQYF. The CDR3 DNA follows: TGTGCCAGCAGCCGATCAGACACTTACCAAGAGACCCAGTACTTC. The chain couples TRBV4-2 to TRBJ2-5, with D uncertain. With 4 bases removed from V and 0 bases from J, the gap between germline ends came to 12 bases. The CDR3 covers 15 residues. Germline lookup yields CDR1 LGHNA and CDR2 YNFKEQ.

This sequence joins TRBV28 and TRBJ2-3; 14 nucleotides line up with TRBD2. This CDR3 spans 18 amino acids. V lost 9 bases to trimming and J lost 1 base; unmatched junction nucleotides: 12. Per germline, CDR1 MDHEN and CDR2 SYDVKM. Here the CDR3 reads CASAGLAGAVQGTDTQYF. The DNA for the CDR3 is TGTGCCAGTGCGGGACTAGCGGGAGCGGTGCAGGGCACAGATACGCAGTATTTT.

The chain combines TRBV10-3 with TRBJ1-2, with 9 nucleotides matching TRBD1. The CDR3 is made up of 16 amino acids. J gave up 8 bases and V 0 bases, and 10 bases lay outside the gene matches. Per germline, CDR1 ENHRY and CDR2 SYGVKD. The CDR3 DNA follows: TGTGCCATCAGTGAGTCGGTGGACAGGGGCCCGGACGGCTACACCTTC. Amino acids: CAISESVDRGPDGYTF.

The chain recombines TRBV4-3 with TRBJ1-1, with no clear D. Trimming stripped 0 bases from V and 2 bases from J, with 7 bases between. The CDR3 spans 14 residues. From germline, CDR1 is LGHNA and CDR2 YSLEER. The CDR3 loop reads CASSQDSGNTEAFF. Here the CDR3 DNA reads TGCGCCAGCAGCCAAGACTCGGGTAACACTGAAGCTTTCTTT.

The gene calls are TRBV6-5 and TRBJ1-3; D uncertain. Trimming shortened V by 8 bases and J by 14 bases, and 16 bases separated the two germline ends. The CDR3 spans 11 residues. Per the germline V gene, CDR1 is MNHEY and CDR2 is SVGAGI. CDR3 sequence reads: CASGRGSLVYF. The CDR3 nucleotides read TGTGCCAGCGGTCGAGGCAGTCTGGTATATTTT.

This chain links TRBV30 with TRBJ2-7; 8 nucleotides agree with TRBD2. Germline V gives CDR1 GTSNPN, CDR2 SVGIG (reference sequence). V lost 0 bases and J lost 1; bases outside the gene matches: 26. The CDR3 length is 22 residues. The CDR3 spells CAWSVQPRVVGGASKISYEQYF. Written as DNA, the CDR3 is TGTGCCTGGAGTGTACAGCCCAGGGTCGTCGGGGGGGCTAGCAAGATTTCCTACGAGCAGTACTTC.

This chain uses TRBV6-2 or TRBV6-3 with TRBJ2-7; 12 nucleotides line up with TRBD2. The germline V gene has CDR1 MNHEY and CDR2 SVGEGT. This CDR3 region has 14 residues. J was trimmed by 3 bases and V by 5 bases; bases with no gene match: 2. Here the CDR3 DNA reads TGTGCCAGCAGTCGACTAGCGGGAGTCTACGAGCAGTACTTC. This gives the protein CASSRLAGVYEQYF.

This rearrangement joins TRBV7-2 to TRBJ1-2; the D is unclear. Germline V lookup: CDR1 SGHTA, CDR2 FQGNSA. This CDR3 has 12 amino acids. Trimming shortened V by 3 bases and J by 4 bases, and 6 bases separated the two germline ends. The CDR3 here is CASSFQAYGYTF. The CDR3 coding sequence is TGTGCCAGCAGCTTTCAGGCCTATGGCTACACCTTC.

This chain links TRBV10-3 with TRBJ2-5; D is perhaps TRBD1 (6 bases). The germline CDR1 and CDR2 sequences are ENHRY and SYGVKD. V gave up 3 bases and J gave up 5 bases, with 7 bases separating them. CDR3 length equals 12 residues. CDR3 nucleotide sequence: TGTGCCATCAGTGATGGGGGCGAGACCCAGTACTTC. Protein sequence: CAISDGGETQYF.

This clone was detected only once. The rearrangement links TRBV10-3 to TRBJ2-1; maybe TRBD1 (6 bases). Trimming took 4 bases from V and 5 from J, leaving 21 bases between them. The CDR3 runs to 17 residues. CDR1 is ENHRY, CDR2 SYGVKD, per germline. The CDR3 coding sequence is TGTGCCATCAGTGCCACACTAAACAGGGCCCCTAACAATGAGCAGTTCTTC. Amino acid sequence: CAISATLNRAPNNEQFF.

V gene TRBV19 combines with J gene TRBJ1-2, with TRBD1 as a possible D gene (5 bases). From germline, CDR1 is LNHDA and CDR2 SQIVND (reference sequence). Between the trimmed V and J ends, which lost 4 bases and 2 bases, there was a span of 11 bases. This CDR3 region has 14 residues. CDR3 DNA sequence: TGTGCCAGTAGTAGAGGGGACCTAAACTATGGCTACACCTTC. It encodes CASSRGDLNYGYTF.

The chain carries TRBV19 and TRBJ2-1, with a tentative D call TRBD1 (7 bases). The germline V and J ends were trimmed by 4 bases and 8 bases, with 18 bases remaining between them. Germline CDR1 is LNHDA and CDR2 is SQIVND (reference sequence). CDR3 length: 15 amino acids. The CDR3 nucleotides are TGTGCCAGTAGTAGGACAACAGGAGGGGGCCATGAGCAGTTCTTC. It translates to CASSRTTGGGHEQFF.

The chain joins TRBV7-2 to TRBJ1-4; the D gene is possibly TRBD1 (5 bases). From germline, CDR1 is SGHTA and CDR2 FQGNSA. The CDR3 length is 15 residues. V dropped 1 base and J dropped 6 bases, with 12 bases sitting between them. CDR3 sequence reads: CASSLEARVYEKLFF. CDR3 DNA sequence: TGTGCCAGCAGCTTAGAGGCCAGGGTATATGAAAAACTGTTTTTT.

V is TRBV4-1 and J is TRBJ2-1, with D possibly TRBD2 on 5 matching bases. V lost 2 bases and J lost 0, with 11 bases in between. In germline, CDR1 is MGHRA, CDR2 YSYEKL. The CDR3 runs to 16 residues. For the CDR3, the DNA is TGCGCCAGCAGCCAATCTGAGCGGAGCTCCTACAATGAGCAGTTCTTC. This sequence encodes CASSQSERSSYNEQFF.

This clone was seen a handful of times. This chain links TRBV6-5 with TRBJ2-7; 7 bases fit TRBD2. CDR3 length: 13 residues. Unmatched junction bases numbered 5, after V lost 6 bases and J lost 3 bases. From germline, CDR1 is MNHEY and CDR2 SVGAGI. CDR3 DNA: TGTGCCAGCAGACGCGGGAGTAACTACGAGCAGTACTTC. The encoded protein is CASRRGSNYEQYF.

This chain links TRBV5-4 with TRBJ2-7; TRBD2 aligns across 11 bases. The CDR3 length is 16 residues. Germline assignment: CDR1 SGHNT and CDR2 YYREEE (reference sequence). Trimming took 3 bases from V and 0 from J; bases not matched to a gene: 5. The CDR3 DNA reads as TGTGCCAGCAGCTCAGAGGGACTAGCGGACTCCTACGAGCAGTACTTC. Residues: CASSSEGLADSYEQYF.

This clone was detected a few times. The V call is TRBV5-1, the J call TRBJ2-5; 11 bases fit TRBD1. Trimming removed 4 bases from V and 4 bases from J; junction bases left unmatched: 9. The CDR3 is 16 residues long. Germline-derived CDR1 and CDR2 are SGHRS and YFSETQ. CDR3 residues: CASSAGGQGARETQYF. In DNA, the CDR3 is TGCGCCAGCAGCGCCGGCGGACAGGGGGCTCGAGAGACCCAGTACTTC. Together with reference TRBV5-1 and TRBJ2-5, the CDR3 gives the full variable domain: KAGVTQTPRYLIKTRGQQVTLSCSPISGHRSVSWYQQTPGQGLQFLFEYFSETQRNKGNFPGRFSGRQFSNSRSEMNVSTLELGDSALYLCASSAGGQGARETQYFGPGTRLLVL.

The chain has TRBV9 and TRBJ2-6; TRBD1 agrees at 10 bases. The V gene's germline CDR1 is SGDLS and CDR2 YYNGEE. The V segment lost 4 bases and the J segment 4 bases; nucleotides outside the gene matches: 14. CDR3 length: 19 residues. The CDR3 protein is CASSPRQGAMISGANVLTF. For the CDR3, the DNA is TGTGCCAGCAGCCCACGACAGGGGGCGATGATATCCGGGGCCAACGTCCTGACTTTC.